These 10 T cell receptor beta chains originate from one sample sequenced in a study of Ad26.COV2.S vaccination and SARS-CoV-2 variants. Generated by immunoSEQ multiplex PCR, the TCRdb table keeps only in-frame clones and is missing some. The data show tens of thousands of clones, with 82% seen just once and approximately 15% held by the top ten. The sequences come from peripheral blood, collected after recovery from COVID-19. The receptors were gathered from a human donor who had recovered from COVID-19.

The DNA for the CDR3 is TGTGCCAGCAGCGGGACAGCAAACACTGAAGCTTTCTTT. Its translation is CASSGTANTEAFF. J is TRBJ1-1 and V is TRBV3-1 (or the pseudogene TRBV3-2); 7 nucleotides agree with TRBD1. CDR3 length equals 13 residues. The ends lost 5 bases at V and 2 bases at J; junction bases unmatched: 2. Germline assignment: CDR1 LGHDT and CDR2 YNNKEL (reference sequence).

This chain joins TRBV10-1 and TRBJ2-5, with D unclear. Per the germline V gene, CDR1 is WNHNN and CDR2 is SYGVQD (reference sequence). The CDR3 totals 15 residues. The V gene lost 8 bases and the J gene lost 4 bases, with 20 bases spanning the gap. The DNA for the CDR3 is TGCGCCAGCTCCTCAATTTCGACCAGCCCAGAGACCCAGTACTTC. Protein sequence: CASSSISTSPETQYF.

The CDR3 here is CASSFGLGSSEQYF. The CDR3 DNA follows: TGTGCCAGCAGCTTCGGACTCGGAAGCAGCGAGCAGTACTTC. This chain joins TRBV11-2 and TRBJ2-7; maybe TRBD2 (5 bases). V lost 3 bases to trimming and J lost 6 bases, with 15 bases between them. The CDR3 covers 14 residues. The germline V gene has CDR1 SGHAT and CDR2 FQNNGV.

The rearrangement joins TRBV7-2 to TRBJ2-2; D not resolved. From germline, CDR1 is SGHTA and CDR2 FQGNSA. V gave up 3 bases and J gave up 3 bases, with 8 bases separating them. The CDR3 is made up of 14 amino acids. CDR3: CASSFWQDTGELFF. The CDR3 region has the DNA TGTGCCAGCAGCTTCTGGCAGGACACCGGGGAGCTGTTTTTT. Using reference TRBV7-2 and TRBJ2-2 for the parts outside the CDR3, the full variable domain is GAGVSQSPSNKVTEKGKDVELRCDPISGHTALYWYRQSLGQGLEFLIYFQGNSAPDKSGLPSDRFSAERTGGSVSTLTIQRTQQEDSAVYLCASSFWQDTGELFFGEGSRLTVL.

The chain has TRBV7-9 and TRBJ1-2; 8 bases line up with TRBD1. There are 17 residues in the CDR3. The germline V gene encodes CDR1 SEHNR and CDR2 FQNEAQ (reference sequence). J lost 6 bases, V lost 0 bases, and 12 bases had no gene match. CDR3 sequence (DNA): TGTGCCAGCAGCTTAGCCCGGACAGGGCCTGGGGGCCATGGCTACACCTTC. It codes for CASSLARTGPGGHGYTF. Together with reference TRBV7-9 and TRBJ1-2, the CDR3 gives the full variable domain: DTGVSQNPRHKITKRGQNVTFRCDPISEHNRLYWYRQTLGQGPEFLTYFQNEAQLEKSRLLSDRFSAERPKGSFSTLEIQRTEQGDSAMYLCASSLARTGPGGHGYTFGSGTRLTVV.

In DNA form, the CDR3 reads TGTGCCAGCAGCTTATACAGAGGGAGCTCTGGGGCCAACGTCCTGACTTTC. Protein sequence: CASSLYRGSSGANVLTF. The chain combines TRBV7-2 with TRBJ2-6, with a weak D call TRBD2 (5 bases). This CDR3 has 17 residues. Germline CDR1 is SGHTA and CDR2 is FQGNSA. V lost 2 bases and J 0 bases, leaving 11 bases between the germline ends.

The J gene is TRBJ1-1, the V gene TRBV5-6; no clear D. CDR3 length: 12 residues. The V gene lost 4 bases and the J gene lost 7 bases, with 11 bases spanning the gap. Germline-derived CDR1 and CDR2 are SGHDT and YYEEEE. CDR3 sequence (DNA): TGTGCCAGCAGCCGTTGGGGTCTTGAAGCTTTCTTT. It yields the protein CASSRWGLEAFF.

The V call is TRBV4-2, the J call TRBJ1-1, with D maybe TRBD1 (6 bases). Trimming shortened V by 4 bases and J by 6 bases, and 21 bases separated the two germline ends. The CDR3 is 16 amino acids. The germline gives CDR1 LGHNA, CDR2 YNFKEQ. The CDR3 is CASSRPRTEANAEAFF. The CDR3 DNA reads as TGTGCCAGCAGCCGACCCAGGACAGAAGCCAACGCTGAAGCTTTCTTT.

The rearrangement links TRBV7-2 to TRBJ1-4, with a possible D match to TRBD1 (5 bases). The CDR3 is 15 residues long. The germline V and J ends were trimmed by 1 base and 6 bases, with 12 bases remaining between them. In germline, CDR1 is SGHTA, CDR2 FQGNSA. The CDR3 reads CASSLGPGTDEKLFF. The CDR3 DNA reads TGTGCCAGCAGCTTAGGTCCGGGGACCGATGAAAAACTGTTTTTT.

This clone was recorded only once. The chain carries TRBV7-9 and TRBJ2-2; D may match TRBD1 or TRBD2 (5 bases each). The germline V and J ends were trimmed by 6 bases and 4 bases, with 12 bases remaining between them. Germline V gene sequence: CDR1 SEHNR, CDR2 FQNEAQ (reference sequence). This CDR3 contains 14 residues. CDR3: CASSVGDGTGELFF. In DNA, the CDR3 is TGTGCCAGCAGTGTGGGGGACGGCACCGGGGAGCTGTTTTTT.